This TCR beta chain was obtained from a study of T cell repertoires in ileal Crohn's disease. Study at large: Around 40% were active smokers at surgery; median disease duration was roughly 7.9 years.

Time point described: neoterminal ileum biopsy at postoperative endoscopy, about 6 months after surgery. The method was immunoSEQ multiplex PCR; TCRdb's version includes in-frame clones alone and lacks a portion of them. The repertoire holds about 13,000 clones, with around 70% as singletons. Germline CDR1 is SGHTA and CDR2 is FQGTGA. The germline V and J ends were trimmed by 6 bases and 0 bases, with 6 bases remaining between them. The CDR3 sequence is 14 residues long. This TCR was sampled from an adult with Crohn's disease. The chain carries TRBV7-3 and TRBJ2-6; possible D gene TRBD2, 5 bases. Sequencing was carried out using ileal tissue. The DNA of the CDR3 is TGTGCCAGCAGTGACTACTCTGGGGCCAACGTCCTGACTTTC. Its protein is CASSDYSGANVLTF.